This T cell receptor beta chain was documented in a study of T cell repertoires in ileal Crohn's disease. About the study: M6 samples are neoterminal ileum biopsies from postoperative colonoscopy. Regarding the study as a whole: Within the first postoperative year, endoscopy came at median approximately 6.7 months.

Germline-derived CDR1 and CDR2 are SGDLS and YYNGEE. CDR3 length: 14 amino acids. The V end was cut by 3 bases, the J end by 5 bases, with 13 bases between. In regard to this clone: Its antigen is unidentified.

Time point denoted: neoterminal ileum biopsy at postoperative endoscopy, about 6 months after surgery. TCRB immunosequencing input was roughly 500 nanograms of biopsy DNA per sample. Using immunoSEQ multiplex PCR, the repertoire was profiled, and TCRdb retains in-frame clones only, with some absent. Here the sample spans 9,400 or so clones, roughly 75% being singletons. The chain carries TRBV9 and TRBJ2-3, with TRBD1 as a possible D gene (6 bases). This sequence originates from an adult with Crohn's disease. The specimen sequenced was ileal tissue. The CDR3 spells CASSAHRAQDTQYF. DNA of the CDR3: TGTGCCAGCAGCGCTCACAGGGCACAAGATACGCAGTATTTT.